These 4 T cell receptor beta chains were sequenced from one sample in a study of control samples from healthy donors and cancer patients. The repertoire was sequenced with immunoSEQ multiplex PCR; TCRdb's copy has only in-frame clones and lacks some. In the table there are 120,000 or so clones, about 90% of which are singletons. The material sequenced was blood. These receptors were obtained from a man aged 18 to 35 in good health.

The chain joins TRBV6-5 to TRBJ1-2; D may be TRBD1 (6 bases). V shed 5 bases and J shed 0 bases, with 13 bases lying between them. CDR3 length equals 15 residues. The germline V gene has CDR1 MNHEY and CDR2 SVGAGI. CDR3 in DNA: TGTGCCAGCAGTACATCTAGGACAGCTAACTATGGCTACACCTTC. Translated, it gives CASSTSRTANYGYTF.

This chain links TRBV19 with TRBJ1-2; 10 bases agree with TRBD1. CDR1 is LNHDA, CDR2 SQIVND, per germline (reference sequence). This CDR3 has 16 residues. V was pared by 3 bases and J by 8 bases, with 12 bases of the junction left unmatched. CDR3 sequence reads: CASSISIPGQGYGYTF. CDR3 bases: TGTGCCAGTAGTATCTCGATTCCGGGACAGGGGTACGGCTACACCTTC.

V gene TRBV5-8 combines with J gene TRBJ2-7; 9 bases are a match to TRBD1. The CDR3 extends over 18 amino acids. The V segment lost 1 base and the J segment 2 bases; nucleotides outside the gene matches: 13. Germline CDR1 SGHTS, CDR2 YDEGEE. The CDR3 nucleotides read TGTGCCAGCAGCTTGTTGGGACAGGGCTCGCGCAGGACCTACGAGCAGTACTTC. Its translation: CASSLLGQGSRRTYEQYF.

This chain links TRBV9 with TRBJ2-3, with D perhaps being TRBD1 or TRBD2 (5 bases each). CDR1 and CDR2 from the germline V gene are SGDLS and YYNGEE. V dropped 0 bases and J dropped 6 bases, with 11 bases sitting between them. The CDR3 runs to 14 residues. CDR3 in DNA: TGTGCCAGCAGCGTAGTTGGGGGAGTGGATACGCAGTATTTT. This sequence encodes CASSVVGGVDTQYF.